This T cell receptor beta chain was identified during a study of shared clonotypes between healthy human individuals. The V and J ends lost 2 bases and 7 bases respectively, with 12 bases between them. The length of the CDR3 is 13 residues. Germline lookup yields CDR1 SGDLS and CDR2 YYNGEE. Only a few counts were recorded for this clone. Assay runs were performed at deep level. Here immunoSEQ multiplex PCR was the method, and the copy in TCRdb shows in-frame clones only, minus some. The table includes around 990,000 clones, approximately 80% detected once. The J gene is TRBJ1-1, the V gene TRBV9; D not resolved. Sequencing was performed on memory CD4+ T cells from PBMCs. The subset was: CD45RA-negative fraction. The source of this sequence is a man between 18 and 29 years old in good health. Some clones in this sample may be carry-over from other donors' samples. The CDR3 reads CASSVTDAGEAFF. The CDR3 DNA sequence: TGTGCCAGCAGCGTTACGGACGCGGGTGAAGCTTTCTTT. Full variable domain (rest looked up from reference TRBV9 and TRBJ1-1): DSGVTQTPKHLITATGQRVTLRCSPRSGDLSVYWYQQSLDQGLQFLIQYYNGEERAKGNILERFSAQQFPDLHSELNLSSLELGDSALYFCASSVTDAGEAFFGQGTRLTVV.